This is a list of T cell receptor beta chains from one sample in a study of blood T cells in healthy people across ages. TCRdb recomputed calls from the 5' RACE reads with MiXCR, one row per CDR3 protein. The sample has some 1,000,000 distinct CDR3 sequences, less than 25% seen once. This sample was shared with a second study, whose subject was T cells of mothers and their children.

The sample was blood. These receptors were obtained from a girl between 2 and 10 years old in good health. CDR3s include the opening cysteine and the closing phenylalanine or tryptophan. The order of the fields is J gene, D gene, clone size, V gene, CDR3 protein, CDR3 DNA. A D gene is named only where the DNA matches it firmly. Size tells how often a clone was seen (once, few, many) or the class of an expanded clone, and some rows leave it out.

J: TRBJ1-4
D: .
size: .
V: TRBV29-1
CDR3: CSVEAFATNEKLFF
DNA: TGCAGCGTTGAAGCGTTTGCAACTAATGAAAAACTGTTTTTT

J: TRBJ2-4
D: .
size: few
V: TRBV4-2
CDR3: CASSQVDGQGLDIQYF
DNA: TGTGCCAGCAGCCAAGTAGATGGGCAGGGGCTTGACATTCAGTACTTC

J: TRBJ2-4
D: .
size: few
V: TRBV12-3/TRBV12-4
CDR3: CASSPTSFHIQYF
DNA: TGTGCCAGCAGTCCTACTAGCTTCCACATTCAGTACTTC

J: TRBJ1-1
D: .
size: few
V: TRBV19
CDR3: CASSISSNTEAFF
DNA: TGTGCCAGTAGTATAAGCAGTAACACTGAAGCTTTCTTT

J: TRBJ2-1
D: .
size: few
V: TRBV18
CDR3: CASSPGLPSEQFF
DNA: TGTGCCAGCTCACCGGGACTCCCCAGTGAGCAGTTCTTC

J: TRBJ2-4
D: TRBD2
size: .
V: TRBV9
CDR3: CASSVDSGRGNIQYF
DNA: TGTGCCAGCAGCGTAGATAGCGGGAGAGGTAACATTCAGTACTTC

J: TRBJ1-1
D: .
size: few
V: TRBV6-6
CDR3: CASSYRTDEAFF
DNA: TGTGCCAGCAGTTACCGGACAGATGAAGCTTTCTTT

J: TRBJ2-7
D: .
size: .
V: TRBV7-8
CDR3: CASSLMGFTYEQYF
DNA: TGTGCCAGCAGCTTAATGGGATTTACCTACGAGCAGTACTTC

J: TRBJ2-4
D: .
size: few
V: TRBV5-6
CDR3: CASNWGRADIQYF
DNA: TGTGCCAGCAACTGGGGCAGGGCGGACATTCAGTACTTC

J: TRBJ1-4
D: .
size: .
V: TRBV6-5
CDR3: CASSSLTGGNEKLFF
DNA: TGTGCCAGCAGTTCCCTGACAGGTGGTAATGAAAAACTGTTTTTT

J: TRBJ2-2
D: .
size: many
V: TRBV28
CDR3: CASSLLTGELFF
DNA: TGTGCCAGCAGTTTATTGACCGGGGAGCTGTTTTTT

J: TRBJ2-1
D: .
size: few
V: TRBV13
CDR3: CASSEGGVVYNVQFF
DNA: TGTGCCAGCTCGGAAGGGGGGGTCGTCTACAATGTGCAGTTCTTC

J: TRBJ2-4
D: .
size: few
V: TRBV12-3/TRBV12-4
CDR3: CASSFQRKSLGIQYF
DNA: TGTGCCAGCAGTTTCCAGAGGAAGTCCCTAGGCATTCAGTACTTC

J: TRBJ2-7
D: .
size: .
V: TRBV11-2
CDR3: CASSLSQEPYEQYF
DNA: TGTGCCAGCAGCTTATCCCAGGAGCCCTACGAGCAGTACTTC

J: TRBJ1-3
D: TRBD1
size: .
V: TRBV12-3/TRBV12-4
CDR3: CASSAYLIYRTGGENTIYF
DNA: TGTGCCAGCAGTGCTTACTTAATTTACCGAACAGGGGGTGAAAACACCATATATTTT

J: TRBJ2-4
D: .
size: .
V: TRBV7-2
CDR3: CASSLDGREGIQYF
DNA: TGTGCCAGCAGCTTAGATGGCAGGGAAGGCATTCAGTACTTC

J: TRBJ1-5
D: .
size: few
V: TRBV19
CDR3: CASWLRAASNQPQHF
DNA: TGTGCCAGTTGGCTGCGGGCAGCGAGCAATCAGCCCCAGCATTTT

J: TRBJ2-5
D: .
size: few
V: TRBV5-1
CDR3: CASSPVIQETQYF
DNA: TGCGCCAGCAGCCCAGTAATCCAAGAGACCCAGTACTTC

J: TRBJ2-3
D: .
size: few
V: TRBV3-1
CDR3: CASSQEEFGREWDTQYF
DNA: TGTGCCAGCAGCCAAGAGGAGTTCGGTCGGGAGTGGGATACGCAGTATTTT

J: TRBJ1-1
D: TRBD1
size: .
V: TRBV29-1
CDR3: CSAVGGGLTEAFF
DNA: TGCAGCGCAGTGGGAGGGGGCTTGACTGAAGCTTTCTTT

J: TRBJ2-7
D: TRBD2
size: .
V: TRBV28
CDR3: CASSSSPGGAAEQYF
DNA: TGTGCCAGCAGTTCATCTCCCGGGGGGGCGGCGGAGCAGTACTTC

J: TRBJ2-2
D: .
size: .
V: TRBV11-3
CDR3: CASSLDPGRGNTGELFF
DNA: TGTGCCAGCAGCTTAGATCCGGGACGGGGTAACACCGGGGAGCTGTTTTTT

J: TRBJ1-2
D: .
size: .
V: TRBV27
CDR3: CASSLSPGSLDYGYTF
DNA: TGTGCCAGCAGTTTATCGCCAGGATCCCTTGACTATGGCTACACCTTC